This T cell receptor beta chain was recorded in a study of CD4 and CD8 cells across lung adenocarcinoma regions. One entry per CDR3 protein, called by TCRdb with MiXCR from the PCR reads. The sample comprises under 12,000 distinct CDR3 sequences, about three fifths of which are singletons, and around 90% rests with the top ten. This receptor was identified in a male donor with lung adenocarcinoma. The CD4 and CD8 labels of this study may be unreliable. Material for sequencing was CD8+ T cells from the margin of a lung tumor.

The CDR3 DNA sequence: TGTGCCAGCAGCTTAGCGGGGGGGGCAGATACGCAGTATTTT. Its protein product is CASSLAGGADTQYF. The genes are TRBV7-2 and TRBJ2-3; TRBD2 matches 7 bases. The J segment lost 4 bases and the V segment lost 0 bases, leaving 1 base of the junction unmatched. The germline V gene encodes CDR1 SGHTA and CDR2 FQGNSA. The CDR3 sequence is 14 residues long.